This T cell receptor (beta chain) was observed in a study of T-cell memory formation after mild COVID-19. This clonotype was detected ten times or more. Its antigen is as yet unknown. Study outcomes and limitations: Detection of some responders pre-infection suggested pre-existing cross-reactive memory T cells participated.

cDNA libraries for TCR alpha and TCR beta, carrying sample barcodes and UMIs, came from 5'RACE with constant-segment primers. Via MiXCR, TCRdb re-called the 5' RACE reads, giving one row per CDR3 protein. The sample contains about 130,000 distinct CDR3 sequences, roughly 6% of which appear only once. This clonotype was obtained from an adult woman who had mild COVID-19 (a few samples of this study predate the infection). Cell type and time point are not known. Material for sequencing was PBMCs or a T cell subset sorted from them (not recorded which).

The CDR3, as DNA: TGTGCCAGCTCACCGTGGGACAGATCTTACCAAGAGACCCAGTACTTC. Protein sequence: CASSPWDRSYQETQYF. This chain uses TRBV18 with TRBJ2-5; the match to TRBD1 covers 7 bases. The V gene end was trimmed by 3 bases and the J gene end by 0 bases; junction bases not matched to a gene: 7. Germline CDR1 and CDR2: KGHSH and LQKENI. CDR3 length: 16 residues. Combining the CDR3 with reference TRBV18 and TRBJ2-5 gives the whole variable domain NAGVMQNPRHLVRRRGQEARLRCSPMKGHSHVYWYRQLPEEGLKFMVYLQKENIIDESGMPKERFSAEFPKEGPSILRIQQVVRGDSAAYFCASSPWDRSYQETQYFGPGTRLLVL.